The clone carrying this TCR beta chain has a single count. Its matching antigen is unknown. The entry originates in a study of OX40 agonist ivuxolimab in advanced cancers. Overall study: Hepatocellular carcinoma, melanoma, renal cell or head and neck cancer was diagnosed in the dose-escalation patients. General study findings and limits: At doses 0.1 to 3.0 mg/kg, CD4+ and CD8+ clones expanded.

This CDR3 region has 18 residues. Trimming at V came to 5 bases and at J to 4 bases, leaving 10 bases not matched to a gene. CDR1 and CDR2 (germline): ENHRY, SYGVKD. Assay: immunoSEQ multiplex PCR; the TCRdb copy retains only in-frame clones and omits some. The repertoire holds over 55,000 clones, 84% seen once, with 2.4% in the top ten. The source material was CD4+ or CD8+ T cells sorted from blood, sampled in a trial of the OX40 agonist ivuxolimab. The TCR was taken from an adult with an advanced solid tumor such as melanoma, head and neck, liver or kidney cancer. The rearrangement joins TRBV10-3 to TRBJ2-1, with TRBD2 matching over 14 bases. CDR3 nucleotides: TGTGCCATCAGTCCCCATGGACTAGCGGGGGGAGGTTACAATGAGCAGTTCTTC. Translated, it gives CAISPHGLAGGGYNEQFF.